This T cell receptor beta chain was captured by sequencing in a study of blood T cell repertoires in COVID-19. Clones were read by immunoSEQ multiplex PCR, and TCRdb kept only the in-frame ones, dropping some. The sample yields a few hundred thousand clones, over 75% seen once. Sequences were obtained from PBMCs or T cells enriched from blood (not recorded which). This receptor was obtained from a man aged 25-45 years who had recovered from COVID-19.

DNA for the CDR3: TGTGCCAGTAGTCCCAACAGGGGAGAGTCCCAGCATTTT. The encoded protein is CASSPNRGESQHF. This chain links TRBV19 with TRBJ1-5, with 7 bases fitting TRBD1. Unmatched junction bases numbered 9, after V lost 5 bases and J lost 11 bases. Germline V CDR1 and CDR2: LNHDA, SQIVND (reference sequence). The CDR3 has 13 amino acids.